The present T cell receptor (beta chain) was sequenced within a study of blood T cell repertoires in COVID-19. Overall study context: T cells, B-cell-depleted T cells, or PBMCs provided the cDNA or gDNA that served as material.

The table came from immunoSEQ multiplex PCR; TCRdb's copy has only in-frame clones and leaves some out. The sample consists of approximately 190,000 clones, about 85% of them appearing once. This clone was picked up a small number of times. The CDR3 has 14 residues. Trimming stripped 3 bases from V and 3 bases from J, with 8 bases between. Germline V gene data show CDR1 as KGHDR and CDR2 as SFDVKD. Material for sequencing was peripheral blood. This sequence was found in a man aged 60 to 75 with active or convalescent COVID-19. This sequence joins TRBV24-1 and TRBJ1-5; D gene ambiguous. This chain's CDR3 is CATSDKGANQPQHF. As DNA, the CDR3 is TGTGCCACCAGTGATAAGGGAGCCAATCAGCCCCAGCATTTT.